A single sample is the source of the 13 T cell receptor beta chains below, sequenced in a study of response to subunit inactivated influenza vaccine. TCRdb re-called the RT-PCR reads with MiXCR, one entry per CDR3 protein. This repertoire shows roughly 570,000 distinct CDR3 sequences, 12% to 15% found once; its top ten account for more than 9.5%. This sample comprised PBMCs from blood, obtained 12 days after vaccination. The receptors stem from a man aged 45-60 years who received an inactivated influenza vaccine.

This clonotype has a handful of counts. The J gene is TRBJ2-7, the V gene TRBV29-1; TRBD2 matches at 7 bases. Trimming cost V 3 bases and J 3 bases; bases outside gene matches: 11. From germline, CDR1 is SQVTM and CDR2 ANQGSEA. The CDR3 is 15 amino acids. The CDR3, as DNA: TGCAGCGTTGAGATTTCGGGAGGAGGTCTCTACGAGCAGTACTTC. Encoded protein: CSVEISGGGLYEQYF.

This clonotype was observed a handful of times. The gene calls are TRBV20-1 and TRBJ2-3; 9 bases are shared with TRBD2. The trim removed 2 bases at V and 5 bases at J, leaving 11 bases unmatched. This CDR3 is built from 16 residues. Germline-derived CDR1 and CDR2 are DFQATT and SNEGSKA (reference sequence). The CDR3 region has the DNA TGCAGTGCTAGATCCCACTCCCTAGCGGGAAGAGATACGCAGTATTTT. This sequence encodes CSARSHSLAGRDTQYF.

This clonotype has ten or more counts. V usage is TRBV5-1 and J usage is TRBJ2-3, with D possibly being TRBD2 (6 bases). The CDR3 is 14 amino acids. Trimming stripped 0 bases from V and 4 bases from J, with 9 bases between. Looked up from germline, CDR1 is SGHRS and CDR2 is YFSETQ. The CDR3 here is CASSLAGDADTQYF. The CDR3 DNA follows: TGCGCCAGCAGCTTGGCGGGGGATGCAGATACGCAGTATTTT.

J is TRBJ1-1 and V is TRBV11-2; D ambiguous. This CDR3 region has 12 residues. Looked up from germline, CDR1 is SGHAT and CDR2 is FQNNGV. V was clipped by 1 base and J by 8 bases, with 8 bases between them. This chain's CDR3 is CASSLVVVEAFF. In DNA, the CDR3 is TGTGCCAGCAGCTTAGTAGTGGTGGAAGCTTTCTTT.

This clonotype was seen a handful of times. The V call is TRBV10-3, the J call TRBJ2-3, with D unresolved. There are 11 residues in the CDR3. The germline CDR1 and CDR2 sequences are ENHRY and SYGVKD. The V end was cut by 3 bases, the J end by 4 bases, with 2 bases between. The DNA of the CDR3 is TGTGCCATCAGTGATTCAGATACGCAGTATTTT. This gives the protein CAISDSDTQYF.

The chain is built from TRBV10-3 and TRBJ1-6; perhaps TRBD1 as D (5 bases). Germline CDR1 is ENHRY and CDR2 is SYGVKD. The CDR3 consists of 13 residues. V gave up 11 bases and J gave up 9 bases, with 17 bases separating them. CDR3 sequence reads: CAGTRDQLSPLHF. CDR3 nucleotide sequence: TGTGCCGGAACCCGGGACCAACTTTCACCCCTCCACTTT.

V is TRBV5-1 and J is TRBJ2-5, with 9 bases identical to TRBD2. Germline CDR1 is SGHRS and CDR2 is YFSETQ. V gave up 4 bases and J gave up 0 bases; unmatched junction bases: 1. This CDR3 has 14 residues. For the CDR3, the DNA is TGCGCCAGCAGCCTAGCGGGGAACCAAGAGACCCAGTACTTC. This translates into CASSLAGNQETQYF.

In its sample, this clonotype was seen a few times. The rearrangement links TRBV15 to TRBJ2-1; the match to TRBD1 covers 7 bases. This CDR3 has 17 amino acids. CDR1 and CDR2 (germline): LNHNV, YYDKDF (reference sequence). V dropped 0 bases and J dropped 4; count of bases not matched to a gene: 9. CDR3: CATSRDLWQGVYNEQFF. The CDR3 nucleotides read TGTGCCACCAGCAGAGATCTATGGCAGGGGGTATACAATGAGCAGTTCTTC. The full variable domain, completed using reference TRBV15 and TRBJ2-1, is DAMVIQNPRYQVTQFGKPVTLSCSQTLNHNVMYWYQQKSSQAPKLLFHYYDKDFNNEADTPDNFQSRRPNTSFCFLDIRSPGLGDTAMYLCATSRDLWQGVYNEQFFGPGTRLTVL.

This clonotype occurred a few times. In DNA, the CDR3 is TGTGCCAGCACCGAGGGACCTAGCGGGACGTACGAGCAGTACTTC. It is translated as CASTEGPSGTYEQYF. This chain joins TRBV3-1 and TRBJ2-7; 9 bases match TRBD2. Trimming removed 7 bases from V and 4 bases from J; junction bases left unmatched: 11. The CDR3 length is 15 residues. Germline CDR1 is LGHDT and CDR2 is YNNKEL (reference sequence).

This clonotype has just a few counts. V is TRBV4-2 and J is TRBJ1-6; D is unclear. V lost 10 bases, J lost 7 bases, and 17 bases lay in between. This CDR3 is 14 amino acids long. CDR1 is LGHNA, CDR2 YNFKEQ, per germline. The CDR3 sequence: CATTLGKTNSPLHF. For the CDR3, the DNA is TGTGCCACCACGTTGGGGAAAACAAATTCACCCCTCCACTTT.

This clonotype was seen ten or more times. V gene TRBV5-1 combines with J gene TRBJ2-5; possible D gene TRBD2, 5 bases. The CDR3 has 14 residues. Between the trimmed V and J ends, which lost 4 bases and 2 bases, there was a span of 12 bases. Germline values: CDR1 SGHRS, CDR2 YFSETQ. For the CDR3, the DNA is TGCGCCAGCAGCCATTTCGGGATTCAAGAGACCCAGTACTTC. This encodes CASSHFGIQETQYF.

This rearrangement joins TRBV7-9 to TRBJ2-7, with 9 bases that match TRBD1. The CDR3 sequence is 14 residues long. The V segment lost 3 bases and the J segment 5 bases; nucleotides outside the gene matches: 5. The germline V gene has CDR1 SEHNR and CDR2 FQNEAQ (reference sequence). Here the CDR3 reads CASSLRTGGDEQYF. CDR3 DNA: TGTGCCAGCAGCTTGAGAACAGGGGGCGACGAGCAGTACTTC.

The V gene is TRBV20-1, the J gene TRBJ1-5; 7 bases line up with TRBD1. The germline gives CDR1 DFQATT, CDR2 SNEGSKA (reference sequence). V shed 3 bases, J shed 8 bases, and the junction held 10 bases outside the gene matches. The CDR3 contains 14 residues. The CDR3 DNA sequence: TGCAGTGCTAGGAAGGGACAGCCCAGGGAGCCCCAGCATTTT. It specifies CSARKGQPREPQHF.